This entry lists 17 T cell receptor beta chains sequenced from one sample in a study of T cell responses to AZD1222 COVID-19 vaccine. Profiling relied on immunoSEQ multiplex PCR, and the TCRdb table lists in-frame clones only, not all of them. The table has under 140,000 clones, less than 95% seen once; the top ten hold approximately 8%. The input for sequencing was peripheral blood, taken on day 0 of AZD1222 vaccination. The source of these receptors is an adult in good health.

The J gene is TRBJ1-1, the V gene TRBV3-1 (or the pseudogene TRBV3-2), with 10 bases lining up with TRBD1. V gave up 4 bases and J gave up 10 bases; unmatched junction bases: 6. Germline CDR1 is LGHDT and CDR2 is YNNKEL (reference sequence). CDR3 length equals 13 residues. CDR3 sequence reads: CASSPGTGERAFF. In nucleotides, the CDR3 is TGTGCCAGCAGCCCCGGGACAGGGGAGAGAGCTTTCTTT.

J is TRBJ2-3 and V is TRBV2; the D is unclear. CDR3 length equals 13 residues. CDR1 is SNHLY and CDR2 is FYNNEI in the germline V gene. V was clipped by 4 bases and J by 3 bases, with 8 bases between them. Here the CDR3 reads CASSVTMTDTQYF. The CDR3 nucleotides read TGTGCCAGCAGTGTGACAATGACAGATACGCAGTATTTT.

The chain is built from TRBV12-3 or TRBV12-4 and TRBJ1-6; D remains ambiguous. The CDR3 extends over 12 amino acids. The V end lost 2 bases, the J end lost 9 bases, and 5 bases lay between the germline ends. In DNA, the CDR3 is TGTGCCAGCAGTTTACTGAGTTCACCCCTCCACTTT. Translation: CASSLLSSPLHF.

The chain employs TRBV3-1 (or the pseudogene TRBV3-2) and TRBJ1-2, with D perhaps TRBD1 (5 bases). CDR3 size: 13 residues. The germline gives CDR1 LGHDT, CDR2 YNNKEL (reference sequence). Deletions cut 1 base from V and 4 bases from J, with 7 bases between. The CDR3 is CASSQGGLYGYTF. The CDR3 DNA sequence: TGTGCCAGCAGCCAAGGGGGCCTCTATGGCTACACCTTC.

This sequence joins TRBV7-6 and TRBJ2-5, with D possibly matching TRBD1 (6 bases). The germline V and J ends were trimmed by 1 base and 7 bases, with 25 bases remaining between them. The CDR3 sequence is 18 residues long. CDR1 is SGHVS and CDR2 is FNYEAQ in the germline V gene. The CDR3: CASSLGPPPGHPQGTQYF. The DNA for the CDR3 is TGTGCCAGCAGCTTAGGCCCGCCCCCGGGACACCCTCAGGGGACCCAGTACTTC.

The V and J genes are TRBV11-3 and TRBJ2-7; D remains unclear. The CDR3 loop spans 15 amino acids. The germline V gene has CDR1 SGHNT and CDR2 YENEEA. Trimming cost V 5 bases and J 6 bases, with 20 bases left between them. CDR3 protein: CASSPGRGQGPEQYF. The CDR3 DNA follows: TGTGCCAGCAGCCCCGGCCGAGGCCAAGGGCCCGAGCAGTACTTC.

This clone has only one observation. V gene TRBV6-1 combines with J gene TRBJ1-5; D uncertain. Germline V lookup: CDR1 MNHNS, CDR2 SASEGT. The CDR3 has 14 amino acids. V dropped 3 bases and J dropped 2 bases, with 8 bases sitting between them. The CDR3 spells CASSDNTGNQPQHF. For the CDR3, the DNA is TGTGCCAGCAGTGACAACACAGGCAATCAGCCCCAGCATTTT.

J is TRBJ2-2 and V is TRBV5-6; unclear D gene. The V gene lost 1 base and the J gene lost 5 bases, with 15 bases spanning the gap. Germline CDR1 and CDR2: SGHDT and YYEEEE. The CDR3 has 16 amino acids. The CDR3 DNA sequence: TGTGCCAGCAGCTTGCTCACCGTAACGTGGACCGGGGAGCTGTTTTTT. Translated, it gives CASSLLTVTWTGELFF.

The rearrangement uses TRBV19 and TRBJ2-1; no reliable D call. The germline V and J ends were trimmed by 3 bases and 6 bases, with 9 bases remaining between them. Germline V gene sequence: CDR1 LNHDA, CDR2 SQIVND (reference sequence). The CDR3 consists of 13 residues. The CDR3 bases are TGTGCCAGTAGTATTGGGGTTGGCAATGAGCAGTTCTTC. It yields the protein CASSIGVGNEQFF.

The chain employs TRBV7-2 and TRBJ2-5; the match to TRBD2 covers 8 bases. This CDR3 contains 14 residues. CDR1 is SGHTA, CDR2 FQGNSA, per germline. V lost 6 bases to trimming and J lost 2 bases; unmatched junction nucleotides: 5. CDR3 residues: CASSLSGGQETQYF. CDR3 nucleotide sequence: TGTGCCAGCAGTCTCAGCGGGGGACAAGAGACCCAGTACTTC.

This chain joins TRBV11-2 and TRBJ2-5, with unresolved D. The CDR3 sequence is 12 residues long. CDR1 and CDR2 (germline): SGHAT, FQNNGV. With 5 bases removed from V and 4 bases from J, the gap between germline ends came to 8 bases. The CDR3 is CASSRLLETQYF. CDR3 nucleotides: TGTGCCAGCAGCCGTCTATTAGAGACCCAGTACTTC.

For the CDR3, the DNA is TGTGCCAGTAGTATAGACAGTAACTATGGCTACACCTTC. It specifies CASSIDSNYGYTF. The chain recombines TRBV19 with TRBJ1-2; no clear D gene. CDR1 is LNHDA, CDR2 SQIVND, per germline (reference sequence). The CDR3 covers 13 residues. The V and J ends lost 0 bases and 1 base respectively, with 3 bases between them.

This chain links TRBV14 with TRBJ1-1; D is perhaps TRBD1 (6 bases). This CDR3 is built from 16 residues. Trimming left V 1 base short and J 0 bases short, with 12 bases between. Germline assignment: CDR1 SGHDN and CDR2 FVKESK. The CDR3 is CASSQGRGGMNTEAFF. As DNA, the CDR3 is TGTGCCAGCAGCCAAGGGAGGGGGGGGATGAACACTGAAGCTTTCTTT.

The rearrangement links TRBV5-5 to TRBJ1-4; D remains ambiguous. Germline CDR1 reads SGHKS; CDR2 reads YYEKEE (reference sequence). This CDR3 has 13 residues. Trimming cost V 3 bases and J 8 bases, with 11 bases left between them. The CDR3 DNA sequence: TGTGCCAGCAGCTGGAGCGGCCGGGAAAAACTGTTTTTT. It encodes CASSWSGREKLFF.

The chain is built from TRBV7-9 and TRBJ1-1; the D is unclear. The V and J ends lost 5 bases and 1 base respectively, with 8 bases between them. The CDR3 length is 13 residues. Germline lookup yields CDR1 SEHNR and CDR2 FQNEAQ (reference sequence). The CDR3 loop is CASSPPRNTEAFF. CDR3 DNA sequence: TGTGCCAGCAGCCCCCCCCGGAACACTGAAGCTTTCTTT.

The chain links TRBV6-5 to TRBJ1-5; no clear D gene. Germline V lookup: CDR1 MNHEY, CDR2 SVGAGI. The CDR3 runs 15 residues. V was pared by 3 bases and J by 3 bases, with 12 bases between. The CDR3 DNA reads as TGTGCCAGCAGTTATCGGATGGGAGTCAATCAGCCCCAGCATTTT. Translated, it gives CASSYRMGVNQPQHF.

The rearrangement links TRBV6-5 to TRBJ2-7, with D maybe TRBD1 (6 bases). The V and J ends lost 6 bases and 3 bases respectively, with 15 bases between them. The CDR3 sequence is 14 residues long. Germline-derived CDR1 and CDR2 are MNHEY and SVGAGI. The CDR3 DNA reads as TGTGCCAGCAGAATCAAGGCACAGGGCTACGAGCAGTACTTC. This gives the protein CASRIKAQGYEQYF.